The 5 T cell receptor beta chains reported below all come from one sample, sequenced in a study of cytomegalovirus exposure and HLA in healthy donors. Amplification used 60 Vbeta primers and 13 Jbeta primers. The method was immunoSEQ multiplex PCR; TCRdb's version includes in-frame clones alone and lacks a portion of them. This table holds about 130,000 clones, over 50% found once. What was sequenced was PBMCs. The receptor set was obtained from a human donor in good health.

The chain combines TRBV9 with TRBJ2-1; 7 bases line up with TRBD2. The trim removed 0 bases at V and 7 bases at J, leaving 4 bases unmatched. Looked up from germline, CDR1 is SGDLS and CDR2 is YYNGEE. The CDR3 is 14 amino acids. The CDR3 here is CASSVGGSFNEQFF. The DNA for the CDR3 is TGTGCCAGCAGCGTAGGCGGGAGTTTTAATGAGCAGTTCTTC.

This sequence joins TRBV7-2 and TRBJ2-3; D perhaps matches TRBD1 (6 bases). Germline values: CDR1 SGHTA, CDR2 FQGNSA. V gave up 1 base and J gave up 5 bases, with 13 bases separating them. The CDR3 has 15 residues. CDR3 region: CASSLGDNRVDTQYF. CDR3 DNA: TGTGCCAGCAGCTTAGGGGATAACAGGGTAGATACGCAGTATTTT.

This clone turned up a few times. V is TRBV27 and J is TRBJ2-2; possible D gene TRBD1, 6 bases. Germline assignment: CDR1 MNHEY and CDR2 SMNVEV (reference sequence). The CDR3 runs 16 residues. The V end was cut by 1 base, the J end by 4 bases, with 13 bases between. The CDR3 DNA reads TGTGCCAGCAGTTTATATCAGGGGACGAGCACCGGGGAGCTGTTTTTT. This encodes CASSLYQGTSTGELFF.

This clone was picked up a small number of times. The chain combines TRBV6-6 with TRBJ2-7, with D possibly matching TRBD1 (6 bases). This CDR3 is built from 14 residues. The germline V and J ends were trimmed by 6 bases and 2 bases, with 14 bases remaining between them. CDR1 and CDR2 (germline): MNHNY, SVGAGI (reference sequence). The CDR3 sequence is CASSKARGTYEQYF. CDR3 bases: TGTGCCAGCAGCAAGGCCAGGGGCACCTACGAGCAGTACTTC.

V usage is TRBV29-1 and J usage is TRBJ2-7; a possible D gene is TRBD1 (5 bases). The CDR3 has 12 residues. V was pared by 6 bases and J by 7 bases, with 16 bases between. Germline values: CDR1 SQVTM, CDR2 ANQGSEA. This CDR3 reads CSVVQVGREQYF. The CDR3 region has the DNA TGCAGCGTCGTACAGGTTGGGCGGGAGCAGTACTTC.